The T cell receptor (beta chain) under discussion was sequenced for a study of Graves' ophthalmopathy and Graves' hyperthyroidism. Amplified material comprised TCR beta CDR3 regions derived from RNA transcripts. HTBI primers were employed in first-round RT-PCR, then a second-round multiplex PCR followed. TCRdb called the multiplex PCR reads again in MiXCR, with one record for every CDR3 protein. The sample has around 660,000 distinct CDR3 sequences; roughly 41% are singletons. Trimming shortened V by 5 bases and J by 3 bases, and 19 bases separated the two germline ends. The CDR3 loop spans 16 amino acids. Worth noting for this clonotype: With a much larger clone just one base away, this may be a read error. Because it lacks the conserved phenylalanine or tryptophan at the end, this CDR3 is likely a read error.

This TCR derives from an adult man with Graves' ophthalmopathy. The sequenced material came from peripheral blood. The genes are TRBV12-3 or TRBV12-4 and TRBJ1-1; the D gene is possibly TRBD1 (6 bases). CDR3 coding DNA: TGTGCCAGCAGTCCGATGGGCCAGGGGCTACACACTGAAGCTTTCCTT. This sequence encodes CASSPMGQGLHTEAFL.